This T cell receptor (beta chain) comes out of a study of cytomegalovirus exposure and HLA in healthy donors. Study context: The 120 validation repertoires were produced on the same platform as the roughly 700 repertoires of the first cohort. This was reported in a later analysis.

Some clones are missing from TCRdb's copy, which holds only in-frame ones; the method was immunoSEQ multiplex PCR. The table records some 250,000 clones, around 89% of them present only once. The ends lost 4 bases at V and 5 bases at J; junction bases unmatched: 8. Germline-derived CDR1 and CDR2 are SGHTA and FQGNSA. The CDR3 covers 15 residues. To note about this clone: No antigen is known for it.

Study observations and caveats: Reports indicated that the classifier achieved high specificity and sensitivity in diagnosing cytomegalovirus status. Most observed TCR sequences were rare, whereas some public TCRs were detected in many donors.

The rearrangement joins TRBV7-2 to TRBJ2-3; 8 nucleotides align to TRBD1. The receptor comes from a woman under 30 in good health and CMV-seronegative. Specimen: PBMCs. The CDR3 sequence is CASSSRTGLGDTQYF. The CDR3 DNA reads as TGTGCCAGCAGCTCCCGGACAGGGTTGGGAGATACGCAGTATTTT.